The rows below give T cell receptor beta chains drawn from one sample of a study of early T cells in non-severe SARS-CoV-2 infection. One entry per CDR3 protein results from TCRdb running MiXCR on the 5' RACE reads. The table has fewer than 100,000 distinct CDR3 sequences, approximately 16% seen once; the top ten hold 2.9%. What was sequenced was whole blood. The receptors here all came from an adult who was a healthcare worker with PCR-confirmed SARS-CoV-2 infection or an uninfected control (not recorded which). Each CDR3 is given with its conserved first and last residue. A D gene is named only where the DNA matches it firmly. Expanded clones get a size class; other rows say once, few or many, or leave the size out.

d_call j_call clone_size v_call cdr3_aa cdr3_nt
TRBD2 TRBJ2-1 - TRBV12-3/TRBV12-4 CASSPPLAEQFF TGTGCCAGCAGCCCCCCACTAGCGGAGCAGTTCTTC
- TRBJ2-1 - TRBV21-1 CASSKSPGRGYNEQFF TGTGCCAGCAGCAAATCCCCGGGGCGCGGGTACAATGAGCAGTTCTTC
- TRBJ2-1 - TRBV7-2 CASSSRRFYNEQFF TGTGCCAGCAGCTCTCGCCGATTCTACAATGAGCAGTTCTTC
- TRBJ2-3 - TRBV29-1 CSVEGRVSDTQYF TGCAGCGTTGAGGGCAGGGTTTCAGATACGCAGTATTTT
TRBD2 TRBJ2-3 many TRBV6-6 CASSYRRLAGANTDTQYF TGTGCCAGCAGTTACCGTAGACTAGCGGGGGCCAACACAGATACGCAGTATTTT
TRBD1 TRBJ2-3 few TRBV5-1 CASSPGTDTDTQYF TGCGCCAGCAGCCCGGGGACAGACACAGATACGCAGTATTTT
- TRBJ1-1 - TRBV6-5 CASSYYGGGTEAFF TGTGCCAGCAGTTACTATGGTGGTGGCACTGAAGCTTTCTTT
- TRBJ1-4 - TRBV28 CASLGPRNEKLFF TGTGCCAGCCTTGGACCCCGGAATGAAAAACTGTTTTTT
- TRBJ1-4 - TRBV5-6 CASSPGVRVQSEKLFF TGTGCCAGCAGCCCTGGTGTCAGGGTTCAAAGTGAAAAACTGTTTTTT
TRBD1 TRBJ2-3 few TRBV12-3/TRBV12-4 CASSRQGNTDTQYF TGTGCCAGCAGCCGACAGGGAAACACAGATACGCAGTATTTT
- TRBJ1-6 many TRBV10-3 CAISRRGSYNSPLHF TGTGCCATCAGCAGGCGCGGCTCCTATAATTCACCCCTCCACTTT
- TRBJ2-1 few TRBV2 CARNKPQVNEQFF TGTGCCAGAAACAAGCCCCAGGTCAATGAGCAGTTCTTC
- TRBJ1-1 - TRBV18 CASSPGPGYKNTEAFF TGTGCCAGCTCACCTGGCCCAGGGTACAAGAACACTGAAGCTTTCTTT
TRBD2 TRBJ2-1 - TRBV12-3/TRBV12-4 CASSLGLALIYNEQFF TGTGCCAGCAGTTTAGGACTAGCCCTGATTTACAATGAGCAGTTCTTC
TRBD2 TRBJ2-3 - TRBV7-8 CASSPRLAGSSTDTQYF TGTGCCAGCAGCCCTCGACTAGCGGGGTCTAGCACAGATACGCAGTATTTT
TRBD1 TRBJ1-5 - TRBV20-1 CSARAYLGQGNQPQHF TGCAGTGCTAGAGCCTATCTAGGACAGGGAAATCAGCCCCAGCATTTT
- TRBJ2-1 - TRBV28 CASDGVSDEQFF TGTGCCAGTGACGGGGTTAGCGATGAGCAGTTCTTC
TRBD2 TRBJ2-1 - TRBV10-3 CAIRSGGLVDEQFF TGTGCCATCAGGAGCGGGGGGCTTGTAGATGAGCAGTTCTTC
TRBD1 TRBJ2-3 - TRBV14 CVSSPRTGLTDTQYF TGTGTCAGCAGCCCCCGGACAGGACTCACAGATACGCAGTATTTT
TRBD1 TRBJ2-2 few TRBV7-9 CASSSGRDRVYTGELFF TGTGCCAGCAGCTCCGGCCGGGACAGGGTATACACCGGGGAGCTGTTTTTT
- TRBJ2-1 few TRBV12-3/TRBV12-4 CASSRFTPSRNEQFF TGTGCCAGCTCTCGATTTACCCCATCTCGAAATGAGCAGTTCTTC
TRBD1 TRBJ1-2 - TRBV20-1 CSARDYEQGNYGYTF TGCAGTGCTAGAGATTATGAACAGGGGAACTATGGCTACACCTTC
TRBD1 TRBJ2-3 few TRBV7-6 CASTIGPQGDGPTDTQYF TGTGCCTCCACTATCGGACCTCAGGGGGACGGACCCACAGATACGCAGTATTTT
- TRBJ1-2 few TRBV12-3/TRBV12-4 CASSLALRGAGYGYTF TGTGCCAGCAGTTTAGCGCTGAGGGGGGCAGGCTATGGCTACACCTTC